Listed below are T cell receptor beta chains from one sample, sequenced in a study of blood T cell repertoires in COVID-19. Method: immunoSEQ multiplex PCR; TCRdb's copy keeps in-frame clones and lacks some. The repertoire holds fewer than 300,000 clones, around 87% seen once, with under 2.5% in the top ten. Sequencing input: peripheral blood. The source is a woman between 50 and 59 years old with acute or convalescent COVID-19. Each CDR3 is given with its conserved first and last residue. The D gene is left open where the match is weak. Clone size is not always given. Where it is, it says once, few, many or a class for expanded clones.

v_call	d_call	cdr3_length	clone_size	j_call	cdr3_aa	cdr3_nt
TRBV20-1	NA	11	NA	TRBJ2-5	CSATRGETQYF	TGCAGTGCCACTAGGGGGGAGACCCAGTACTTC
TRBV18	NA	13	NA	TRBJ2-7	CASSPSPNYEQYF	TGTGCCAGCTCACCCTCTCCTAACTACGAGCAGTACTTC
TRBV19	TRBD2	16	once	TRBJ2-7	CASSIDSGTSSYEQYF	TGTGCCAGTAGTATAGATAGCGGGACTAGCAGCTACGAGCAGTACTTC
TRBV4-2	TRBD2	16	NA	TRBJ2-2	CASSQEASGYTGELFF	TGTGCCAGCAGCCAAGAAGCTAGCGGGTATACCGGGGAGCTGTTTTTT
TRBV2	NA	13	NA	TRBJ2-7	CASRDFLPYEQYF	TGTGCCAGCAGGGACTTCCTCCCCTACGAGCAGTACTTC
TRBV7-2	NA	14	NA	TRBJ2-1	CASSTYSPTNEQFF	TGTGCCAGCAGCACTTACTCCCCTACGAATGAGCAGTTCTTC
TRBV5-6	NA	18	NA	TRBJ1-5	CASSLTVIFPYSNQPQHF	TGTGCCAGCAGCTTGACAGTGATTTTTCCTTATAGCAATCAGCCCCAGCATTTT
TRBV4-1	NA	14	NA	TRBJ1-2	CASSQGGDDYGYTF	TGCGCCAGCAGCCAAGGGGGCGACGACTATGGCTACACCTTC
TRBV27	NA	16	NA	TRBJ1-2	CASSLYPGQPIYGYTF	TGTGCCAGCAGTTTATACCCGGGACAACCGATCTATGGCTACACCTTC
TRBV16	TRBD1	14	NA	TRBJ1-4	CASSPGQAGEKLFF	TGTGCCAGCAGCCCGGGACAGGCGGGAGAAAAACTGTTTTTT
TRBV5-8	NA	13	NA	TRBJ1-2	CASSLEQPYGYTF	TGTGCCAGCAGCTTGGAACAGCCCTATGGCTACACCTTC
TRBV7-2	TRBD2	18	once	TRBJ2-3	CASSSNLLAGTSTDTQYF	TGTGCCAGCAGCTCAAACCTACTAGCGGGTACTAGCACAGATACGCAGTATTTT
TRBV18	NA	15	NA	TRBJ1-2	CASSPVSGWESGYTF	TGTGCCAGCTCACCAGTCTCTGGGTGGGAGTCTGGCTACACCTTC
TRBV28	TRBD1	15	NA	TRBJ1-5	CASTIWTGAYQPQHF	TGTGCCAGCACAATCTGGACAGGGGCTTATCAGCCCCAGCATTTT
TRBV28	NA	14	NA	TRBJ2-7	CASGGPITVYEQYF	TGTGCCAGCGGAGGGCCAATTACCGTTTACGAGCAGTACTTC
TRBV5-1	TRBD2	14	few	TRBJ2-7	CASRQTSGNYEQYF	TGCGCCAGCAGACAGACTAGCGGGAACTACGAGCAGTACTTC
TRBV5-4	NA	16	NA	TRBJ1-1	CASSLVIGEGATEAFF	TGTGCCAGCAGCTTGGTTATCGGGGAGGGAGCCACTGAAGCTTTCTTT
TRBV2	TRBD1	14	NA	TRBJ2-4	CASKRQGAQNIQYF	TGTGCCAGCAAGCGGCAGGGGGCACAAAACATTCAGTACTTC
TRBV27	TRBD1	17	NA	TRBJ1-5	CASSPLQGLSSNQPQHF	TGTGCCAGCAGTCCACTACAGGGGCTTTCTAGCAATCAGCCCCAGCATTTT
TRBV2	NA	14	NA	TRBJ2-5	CASSPGQLQETQYF	TGTGCCAGCAGTCCAGGACAGCTTCAAGAGACCCAGTACTTC
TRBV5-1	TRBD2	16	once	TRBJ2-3	CASSAGLAESSDTQYF	TGCGCCAGCAGCGCGGGACTAGCGGAGTCGTCAGATACGCAGTATTTT
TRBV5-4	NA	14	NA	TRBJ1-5	CASSLQGVNQPQHF	TGTGCCAGCAGCTTACAGGGCGTCAATCAGCCCCAGCATTTT
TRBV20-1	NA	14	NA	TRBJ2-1	CSASPSEGLNEQFF	TGCAGTGCTAGTCCTAGCGAGGGGTTGAATGAGCAGTTCTTC
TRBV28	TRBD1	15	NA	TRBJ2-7	CASSLRTGGDYEQYF	TGTGCCAGCAGTTTAAGGACAGGGGGCGACTACGAGCAGTACTTC
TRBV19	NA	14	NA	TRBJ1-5	CASSTQRENQPQHF	TGTGCCAGTAGTACGCAGAGGGAAAATCAGCCCCAGCATTTT
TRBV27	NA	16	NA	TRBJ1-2	CASSWPPPGRPYGYTF	TGTGCCAGCAGTTGGCCCCCGCCTGGCAGGCCCTATGGCTACACCTTC
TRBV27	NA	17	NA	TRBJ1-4	CASSPLDPLGAREKLFF	TGTGCCAGCAGTCCACTGGACCCTTTGGGGGCAAGGGAAAAACTGTTTTTT
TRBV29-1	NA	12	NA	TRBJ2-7	CSVEAAGDEQYF	TGCAGCGTTGAGGCAGCAGGGGACGAGCAGTACTTC
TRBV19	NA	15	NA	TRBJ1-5	CASSISRGTGQPQHF	TGTGCCAGTAGTATTTCCAGGGGAACGGGTCAGCCCCAGCATTTT
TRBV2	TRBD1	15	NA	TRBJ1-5	CASSEGQGGNQPQHF	TGTGCCAGCAGCGAGGGACAGGGTGGCAATCAGCCCCAGCATTTT
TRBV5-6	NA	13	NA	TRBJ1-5	CASSLSSNQPQHF	TGTGCCAGCAGCCTCAGTAGCAATCAGCCCCAGCATTTT
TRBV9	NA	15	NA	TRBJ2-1	CASSVGTTLYNEQFF	TGTGCCAGCAGCGTAGGGACTACGCTTTACAATGAGCAGTTCTTC
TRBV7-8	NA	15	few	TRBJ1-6	CASSLRAGGRSPLHF	TGTGCCAGCAGCTTAAGGGCCGGGGGGAGATCACCCCTCCACTTT
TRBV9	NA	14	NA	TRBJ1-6	CASSVGDIASPLHF	TGTGCCAGCAGCGTAGGGGACATAGCTTCACCCCTCCACTTT
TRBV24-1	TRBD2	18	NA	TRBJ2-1	CATSAPRTSGTSGNEQFF	TGTGCCACCAGTGCCCCCAGGACTAGCGGGACCTCTGGCAATGAGCAGTTCTTC
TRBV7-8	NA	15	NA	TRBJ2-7	CASRYSRDIMNEQYF	TGTGCCAGCAGGTATAGCAGGGACATTATGAACGAGCAGTACTTC
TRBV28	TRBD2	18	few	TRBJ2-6	CASSRTSGGLSGANVLTF	TGTGCCAGCAGCCGGACTAGCGGGGGACTCTCTGGGGCCAACGTCCTGACTTTC
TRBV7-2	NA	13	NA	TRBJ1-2	CASSQGQGYGYTF	TGTGCCAGCAGCCAGGGGCAGGGGTATGGCTACACCTTC
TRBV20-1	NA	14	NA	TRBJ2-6	CSASRHSGANVLTF	TGCAGTGCTAGTCGACACTCTGGGGCCAACGTCCTGACTTTC
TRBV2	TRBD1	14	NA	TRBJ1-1	CASNPDRENTEAFF	TGTGCCAGCAACCCGGACAGGGAAAACACTGAAGCTTTCTTT
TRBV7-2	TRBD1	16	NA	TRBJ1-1	CASSRTGQVGYTEAFF	TGTGCCAGCAGCCGCACCGGACAGGTCGGATACACTGAAGCTTTCTTT
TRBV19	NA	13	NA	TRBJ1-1	CASIGQQNTEAFF	TGTGCCAGTATTGGGCAGCAGAACACTGAAGCTTTCTTT
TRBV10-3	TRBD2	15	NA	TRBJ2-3	CAIRKLAGSQDTQYF	TGTGCCATCAGAAAGCTAGCGGGATCCCAAGATACGCAGTATTTT
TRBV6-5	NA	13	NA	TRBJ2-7	CASSFRDNYEQYF	TGTGCCAGCAGTTTCCGGGACAACTACGAGCAGTACTTC
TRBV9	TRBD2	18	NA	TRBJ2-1	CASTPGQLAGVSYNEQFF	TGTGCCAGCACCCCCGGCCAACTAGCGGGCGTCTCCTACAATGAGCAGTTCTTC
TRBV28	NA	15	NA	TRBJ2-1	CASSFGGRHYNEQFF	TGTGCCAGCAGTTTTGGGGGGAGGCACTACAATGAGCAGTTCTTC
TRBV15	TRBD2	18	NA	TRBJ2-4	CATSLLTSGRAAFNIQYF	TGTGCCACCAGCTTACTGACTAGCGGGAGGGCGGCTTTCAACATTCAGTACTTC
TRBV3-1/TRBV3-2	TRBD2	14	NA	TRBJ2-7	CASSGTSGSSEQYF	TGTGCCAGCAGTGGGACTAGCGGGAGCAGCGAGCAGTACTTC
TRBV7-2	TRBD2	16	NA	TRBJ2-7	CASSSDGSGGSYEQYF	TGTGCCAGCAGCTCCGACGGGAGCGGGGGCTCCTACGAGCAGTACTTC
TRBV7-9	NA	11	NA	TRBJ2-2	CASSFIGELFF	TGTGCCAGCAGCTTTATCGGGGAGCTGTTTTTT
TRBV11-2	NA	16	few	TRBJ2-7	CASSLNPRQRIYEQYF	TGTGCCAGCAGCTTAAACCCGCGGCAGAGGATCTACGAGCAGTACTTC
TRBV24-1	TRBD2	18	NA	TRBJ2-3	CATSDRTSGRDFTDTQYF	TGTGCCACCAGTGATCGGACTAGCGGGAGAGATTTTACAGATACGCAGTATTTT
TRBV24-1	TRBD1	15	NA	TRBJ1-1	CATSEAGGEGTEAFF	TGTGCCACCAGTGAGGCAGGGGGAGAGGGCACTGAAGCTTTCTTT
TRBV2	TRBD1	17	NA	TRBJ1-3	CASSVDRDPISGNTIYF	TGTGCCAGCAGTGTTGACAGGGACCCGATCTCTGGAAACACCATATATTTT